This TCR beta chain was found in a study of memory CD4+ T cells and cytomegalovirus serostatus. The CDR3 spans 14 residues. Trimming took 4 bases from V and 4 from J, leaving 14 bases between them. CDR1 and CDR2 from the germline V gene are SGHTS and YDEGEE. Single viable CD3+CD4+CD8-CD45RO+ cells were sorted as the memory CD4+ T cells. Study-wide results and caveats: CD4+ memory repertoires contained about two fifths of the roughly 160 reported CMV TCRbeta sequences.

As to this clone: As yet, its antigen is unknown.

Produced via immunoSEQ multiplex PCR; TCRdb's table is partial and in-frame only. The sample yields around 62,000 clones, roughly three quarters seen once. Sequenced sample: memory CD4+ T cells from blood. The receptor was isolated from an adult in good health and CMV-seropositive. V and J are TRBV5-8 and TRBJ2-5; TRBD2 might be the D (6 bases). In nucleotides, the CDR3 is TGTGCCAGCAGCCCAGGGACTCTCCCAGAGACCCAGTACTTC. It specifies CASSPGTLPETQYF.